This T cell receptor beta chain was identified in a study of shared clonotypes between healthy human individuals (dated by TCRdb to 2018 to 2021). With respect to the entire study: A couple of women and a few men aged 18 to 49 years were included in the cohort. Between about 0.94 and 10 billion PBMCs per donor were obtained by leukapheresis. Per donor, three plates each were used for CD4 naive and CD4 memory, two for CD8 naive, and one for CD8 memory. To increase sequencing depth and limit assay-specific biases, TCR repertoire library preparation and sequencing were carried out by different laboratories using diverse techniques. To estimate repertoire size and how much clonotypes are shared between individuals, the study performed deep sequencing of blood TCR repertoires from 4 to 6 healthy adults. The study at large found these results: Naive subsets generally had larger estimated clonotype richness than memory subsets did. Pairwise subsampling led to the expectation that sequencing depth would affect the degree of clonotype sharing among donors. The genetic and exposure-history diversity represented was limited by the small number of donors. Across a few donors, around 5% of naive CD4, approximately 3.5% of naive CD8, approximately 2.5% of memory CD4, and approximately 0.42% of memory CD8 clonotypes were shared. Sampling was restricted to blood, and TCR repertoires in tissue are likely to differ from TCR repertoires in blood. Compared with non-shared clonotypes, the clonotypes found in all four sorted-subset donors had higher generation probabilities. Rarefaction of sorted-subset datasets indicated incomplete sequencing despite the large sequencing depth.

Healthy HIV-negative adults with no recently reported acute infections or vaccinations were included as donors. All donors were Caucasian adults living in Nashville, Tennessee, USA. Magnetic negative selection was used to enrich CD4+ T cells, after which naive cells were positively selected on CD45RA and the negative fraction became the memory subset. Blood was obtained by leukapheresis, after which PBMCs were separated by Ficoll-Histopaque density gradient centrifugation and cryopreserved in liquid nitrogen vapor phase. Purity and quantity of every magnetically sorted T cell population were checked by analytical flow cytometry. From each sorted fraction, genomic DNA was isolated and quantified by UV absorbance on a Nanodrop 2000c. TCR CDR3 regions were amplified from genomic DNA by multiplex PCR using the deep immunoSEQ assay. For each cell subset, the extracted genomic DNA was distributed evenly across all wells of several immunoSEQ 96-well plates, and each plate served as one replicate. For sorted subsets, each replicate PCR was loaded with approximately 0.2 ug genomic DNA, equivalent to 30,000 to 35,000 T cell genomes. Purified libraries were quantified with a Qubit 3.0 fluorometer, sized on a Bioanalyzer 2100, and re-quantified with the KAPA Library Quantification kit. Every immunoSEQ 96-well plate was sequenced on a separate single-read 150-cycle Illumina NextSeq 550 flow cell. The paper's processing steps were these. Because only junctional sequences without quality scores were contained in the immunoSEQ output, filtering matching that applied to full-length reads could not be performed. To assign V/J genes and CDR3, sequences were annotated using PyIR, a Python wrapper for IgBLAST v1.9, with IMGT germline references. Reads with weak V/J assignments (E-value above 1e-6), missing CDR3, stop codons, out-of-frame junctions, or ambiguous translated residues were removed. A V3J clonotype was defined by an identical inferred V gene, J gene, and CDR3 amino acid sequence. The percentage overlap between two repertoires was calculated by dividing the number of shared unique clonotypes by the size of the smaller repertoire. Three approaches were used to assess repertoire richness: RTK rarefaction, the Chao1 estimator, and Recon v2.1 estimates of unobserved clonotypes. Generation probabilities for all TCRbeta clonotypes obtained by the gDNA method from a handful of donors were computed using OLGA. TCRdb re-hosts the immuneACCESS table, in-frame sequences only. Its copies lack some clones; in the studies checked, an unresolved V gene accounts for under half of them, and the cause for the rest is not known. For V, J and clone size, that table is used; D and trimming come from the DNA. The sample table holds approximately 2.1 million clones, of which about 92% were seen once. The ten largest make up 0.35% to 0.5% of the sample.

CDR1 and CDR2, per the germline V gene, are SGHRS and YFSETQ. CDR3 length: 15 amino acids, cysteine to phenylalanine. The kept DNA is CDR3 alone, 45 bases in frame from the first base. V gives up 5 bases and J gives up 2 bases, and the segment between their germline ends measures 16 bases. Turning to this clone: The clone's antigen remains unknown. Base quality data are lacking; no much larger clone is found one base away.

The rearrangement combines TRBV5-1 with TRBJ2-5; the D region possibly corresponds to TRBD2 (6 bases align). Sequencing was performed on naive CD4+ T cells from PBMCs. The cell subset or site label here, explained by the study, means: CD45RA+ positively selected. The receptor was derived from a man younger than 35 in good health. Some clones in this sample may be carry-over from other donors' samples. The CDR3 reads CASRGGGALQETQYF. The DNA sequence is as follows: TGCGCCAGCAGAGGAGGAGGGGCCCTACAAGAGACCCAGTACTTC. Beyond the CDR3, the reference TRBV5-1 and TRBJ2-5 genes provide the residues; the full variable domain reads: KAGVTQTPRYLIKTRGQQVTLSCSPISGHRSVSWYQQTPGQGLQFLFEYFSETQRNKGNFPGRFSGRQFSNSRSEMNVSTLELGDSALYLCASRGGGALQETQYFGPGTRLLVL.